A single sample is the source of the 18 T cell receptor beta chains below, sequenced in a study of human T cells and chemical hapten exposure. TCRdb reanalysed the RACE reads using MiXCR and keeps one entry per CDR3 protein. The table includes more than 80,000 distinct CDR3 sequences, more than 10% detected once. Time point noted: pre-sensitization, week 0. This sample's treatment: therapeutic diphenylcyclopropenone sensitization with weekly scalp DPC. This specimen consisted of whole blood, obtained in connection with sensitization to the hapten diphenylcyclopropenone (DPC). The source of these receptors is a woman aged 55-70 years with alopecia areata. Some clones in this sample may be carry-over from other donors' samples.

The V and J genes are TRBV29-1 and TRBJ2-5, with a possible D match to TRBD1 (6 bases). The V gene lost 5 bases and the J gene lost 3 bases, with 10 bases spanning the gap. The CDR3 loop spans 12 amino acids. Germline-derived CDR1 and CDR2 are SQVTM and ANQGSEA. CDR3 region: CSVRTVKETQYF. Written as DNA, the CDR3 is TGCAGCGTTAGGACAGTGAAAGAGACCCAGTACTTC.

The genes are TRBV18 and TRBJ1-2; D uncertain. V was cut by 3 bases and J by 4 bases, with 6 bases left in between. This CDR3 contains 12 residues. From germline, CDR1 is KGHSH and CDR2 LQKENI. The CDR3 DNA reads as TGTGCCAGCTCACCGGCTAGCTATGGCTACACCTTC. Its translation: CASSPASYGYTF. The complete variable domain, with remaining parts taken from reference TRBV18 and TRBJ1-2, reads NAGVMQNPRHLVRRRGQEARLRCSPMKGHSHVYWYRQLPEEGLKFMVYLQKENIIDESGMPKERFSAEFPKEGPSILRIQQVVRGDSAAYFCASSPASYGYTFGSGTRLTVV.

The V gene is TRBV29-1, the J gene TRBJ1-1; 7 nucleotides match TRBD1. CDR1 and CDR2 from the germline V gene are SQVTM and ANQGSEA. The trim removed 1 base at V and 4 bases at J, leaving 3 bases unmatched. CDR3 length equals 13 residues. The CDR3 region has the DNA TGCAGCGTTGAAGGACAGGGTGGCACTGAAGCTTTCTTT. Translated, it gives CSVEGQGGTEAFF.

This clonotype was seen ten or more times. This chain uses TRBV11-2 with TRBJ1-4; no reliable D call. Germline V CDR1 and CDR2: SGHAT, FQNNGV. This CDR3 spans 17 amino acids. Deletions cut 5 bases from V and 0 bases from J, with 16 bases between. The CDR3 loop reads CASSKLAGSATNEKLFF. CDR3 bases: TGTGCCAGCAGCAAACTCGCGGGGTCTGCAACTAATGAAAAACTGTTTTTT. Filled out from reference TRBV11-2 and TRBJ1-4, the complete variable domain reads EAGVAQSPRYKIIEKRQSVAFWCNPISGHATLYWYQQILGQGPKLLIQFQNNGVVDDSQLPKDRFSAERLKGVDSTLKIQPAKLEDSAVYLCASSKLAGSATNEKLFFGSGTQLSVL.

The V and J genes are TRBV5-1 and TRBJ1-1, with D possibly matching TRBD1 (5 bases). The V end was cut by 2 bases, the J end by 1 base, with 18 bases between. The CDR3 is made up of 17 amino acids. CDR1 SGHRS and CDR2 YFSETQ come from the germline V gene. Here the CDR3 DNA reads TGCGCCAGCAGCTTTTACGGGGCCGGCCGGGCGAACACTGAAGCTTTCTTT. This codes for CASSFYGAGRANTEAFF.

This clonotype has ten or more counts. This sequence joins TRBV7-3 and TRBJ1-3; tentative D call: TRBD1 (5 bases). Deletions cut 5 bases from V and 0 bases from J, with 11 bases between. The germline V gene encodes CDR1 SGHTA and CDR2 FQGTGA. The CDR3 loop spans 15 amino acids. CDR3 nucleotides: TGTGCCAGCAGCCGGGACGTTAGCTCTGGAAACACCATATATTTT. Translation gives CASSRDVSSGNTIYF.

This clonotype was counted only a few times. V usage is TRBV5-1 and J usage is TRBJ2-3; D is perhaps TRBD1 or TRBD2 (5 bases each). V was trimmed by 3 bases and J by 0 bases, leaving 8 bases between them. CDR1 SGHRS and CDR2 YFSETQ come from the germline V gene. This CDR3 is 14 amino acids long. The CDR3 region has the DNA TGCGCCAGCAGCTGGGACGGGAGCACAGATACGCAGTATTTT. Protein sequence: CASSWDGSTDTQYF.

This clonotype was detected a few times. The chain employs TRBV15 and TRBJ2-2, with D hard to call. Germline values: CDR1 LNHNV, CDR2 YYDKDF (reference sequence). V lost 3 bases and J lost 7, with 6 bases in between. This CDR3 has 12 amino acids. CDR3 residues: CATSRAFGELFF. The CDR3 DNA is TGTGCCACCAGCAGGGCTTTCGGGGAGCTGTTTTTT.

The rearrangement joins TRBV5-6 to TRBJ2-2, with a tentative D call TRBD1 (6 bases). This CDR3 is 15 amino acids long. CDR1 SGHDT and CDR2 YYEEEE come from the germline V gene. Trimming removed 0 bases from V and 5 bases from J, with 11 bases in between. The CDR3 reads CASSLGLQGTGELFF. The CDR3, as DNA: TGTGCCAGCAGCTTGGGACTCCAGGGGACCGGGGAGCTGTTTTTT.

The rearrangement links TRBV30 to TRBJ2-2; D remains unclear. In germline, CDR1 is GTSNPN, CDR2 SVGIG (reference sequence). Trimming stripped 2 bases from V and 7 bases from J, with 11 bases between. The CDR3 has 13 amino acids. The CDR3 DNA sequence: TGTGCCTGGAGTTATTATCAAGGCGGGGAGCTGTTTTTT. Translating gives CAWSYYQGGELFF. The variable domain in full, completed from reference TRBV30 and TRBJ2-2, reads SQTIHQWPATLVQPVGSPLSLECTVEGTSNPNLYWYRQAAGRGLQLLFYSVGIGQISSEVPQNLSASRPQDRQFILSSKKLLLSDSGFYLCAWSYYQGGELFFGEGSRLTVL.

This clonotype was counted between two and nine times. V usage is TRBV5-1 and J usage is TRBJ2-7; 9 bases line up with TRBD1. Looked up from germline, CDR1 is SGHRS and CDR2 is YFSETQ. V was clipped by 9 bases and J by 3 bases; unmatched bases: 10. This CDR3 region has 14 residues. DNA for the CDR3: TGCGCCACCAGATTGGGACAGGGCCTCTACGAGCAGTACTTC. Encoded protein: CATRLGQGLYEQYF.

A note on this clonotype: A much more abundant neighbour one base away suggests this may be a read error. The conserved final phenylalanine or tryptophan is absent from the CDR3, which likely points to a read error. CDR3 loop: CASSLGREETQYL. In nucleotides, the CDR3 is TGTGCCAGCAGCTTAGGCAGGGAAGAGACCCAGTACTTG. The genes are TRBV11-2 and TRBJ2-5, with D possibly TRBD1 on 5 matching bases. The V gene's germline CDR1 is SGHAT and CDR2 FQNNGV. The CDR3 loop spans 13 amino acids. The V end was cut by 1 base, the J end by 3 bases, with 6 bases between.

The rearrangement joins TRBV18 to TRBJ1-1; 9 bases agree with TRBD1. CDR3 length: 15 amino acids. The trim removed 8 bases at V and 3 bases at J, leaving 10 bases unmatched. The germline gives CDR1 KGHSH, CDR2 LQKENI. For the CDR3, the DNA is TGTGCCAGCACCAGTACAGGGGGCGCGGACACTGAAGCTTTCTTT. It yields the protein CASTSTGGADTEAFF.

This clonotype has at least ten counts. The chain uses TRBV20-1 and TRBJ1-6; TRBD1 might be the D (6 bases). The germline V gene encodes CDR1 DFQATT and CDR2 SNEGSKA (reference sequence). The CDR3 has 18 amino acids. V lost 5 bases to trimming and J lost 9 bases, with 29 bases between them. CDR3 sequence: CSAQDPLSGGSGASPLHF. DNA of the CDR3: TGCAGTGCTCAAGACCCCCTGAGCGGGGGGTCGGGGGCTTCACCCCTCCACTTT.

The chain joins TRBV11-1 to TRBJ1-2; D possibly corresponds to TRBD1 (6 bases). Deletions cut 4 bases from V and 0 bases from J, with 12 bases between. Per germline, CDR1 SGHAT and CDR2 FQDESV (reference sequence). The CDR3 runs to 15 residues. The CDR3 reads CASSSRTDTNYGYTF. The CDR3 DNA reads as TGTGCCAGCAGCTCCCGGACAGACACTAACTATGGCTACACCTTC.

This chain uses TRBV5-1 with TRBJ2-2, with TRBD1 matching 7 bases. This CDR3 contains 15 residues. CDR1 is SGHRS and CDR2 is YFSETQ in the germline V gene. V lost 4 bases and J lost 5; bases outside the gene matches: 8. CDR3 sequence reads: CASSSGQERTGELFF. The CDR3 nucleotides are TGCGCCAGCAGCAGCGGACAGGAACGGACCGGGGAGCTGTTTTTT. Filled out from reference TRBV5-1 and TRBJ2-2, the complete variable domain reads KAGVTQTPRYLIKTRGQQVTLSCSPISGHRSVSWYQQTPGQGLQFLFEYFSETQRNKGNFPGRFSGRQFSNSRSEMNVSTLELGDSALYLCASSSGQERTGELFFGEGSRLTVL.

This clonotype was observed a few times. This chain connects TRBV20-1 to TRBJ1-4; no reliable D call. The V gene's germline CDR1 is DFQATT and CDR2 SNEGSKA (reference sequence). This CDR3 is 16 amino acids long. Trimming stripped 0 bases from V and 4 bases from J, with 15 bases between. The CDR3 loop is CSARDPSAGDNEKLFF. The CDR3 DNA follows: TGCAGTGCTAGAGACCCCTCGGCAGGAGATAATGAAAAACTGTTTTTT.

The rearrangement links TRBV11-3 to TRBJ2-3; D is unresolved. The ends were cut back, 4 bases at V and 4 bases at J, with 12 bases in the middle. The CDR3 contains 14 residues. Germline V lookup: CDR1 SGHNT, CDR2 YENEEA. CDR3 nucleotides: TGTGCCAGCAGCTCCCGGTTCCAGGCAGATACGCAGTATTTT. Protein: CASSSRFQADTQYF.